The T cell receptor (beta chain) described here comes from a study of cytomegalovirus exposure and HLA in healthy donors. Amplification used 60 Vbeta primers and 13 Jbeta primers. Clones were sequenced by immunoSEQ multiplex PCR, and TCRdb holds only the in-frame ones, with some missing. The sample gives some 180,000 clones, around four fifths of which show up once; approximately 1.6% is in the top ten. The study, taken as a whole, reports: What TCR beta sequences reportedly achieved was accurate prediction of HLA-A and HLA-B alleles in most subjects. As a later analysis showed, several of the most significant clusters appeared to be linked to common viral pathogens.

On this clone itself: Its antigen remains unidentified.

The TCR was taken from a man in his forties in good health and CMV-seropositive. Sequencing input: PBMCs.

The CDR3 loop is CASSATSGSTSHEQFF. In DNA form, the CDR3 reads TGTGCCAGCAGTGCGACTAGCGGGAGTACATCTCATGAGCAGTTCTTC. The chain has TRBV6-4 and TRBJ2-1; 12 nucleotides align to TRBD2. The CDR3 is 16 residues long. In germline, CDR1 is MRHNA, CDR2 SNTAGT. J was trimmed by 8 bases and V by 4 bases; bases with no gene match: 9.